A single sample is the source of the 14 T cell receptor beta chains below, sequenced in a study of technical replicates of blood from a handful of donors. Produced via immunoSEQ multiplex PCR; TCRdb's table is partial and in-frame only. Of 17,000 or so clones detected, more than 75% appear once; the ten largest clones hold approximately 10%. Sample: PBMCs. These receptors all come from a human donor in good health.

The chain combines TRBV21-1 with TRBJ1-1. TRBV21-1 counts as a pseudogene. The CDR3 totals 17 residues. The CDR3 region is CASSLFAEDARGTEAFF. DNA of the CDR3: TGTGCCAGCAGCCTCTTCGCTGAGGACGCCCGGGGCACTGAAGCTTTCTTT.

The CDR3 sequence: CASRLREGLVNEQFF. For the CDR3, the DNA is TGTGCCAGCAGATTGCGGGAGGGCCTAGTTAATGAGCAGTTCTTC. The chain carries TRBV5-6 and TRBJ2-1; 9 nucleotides line up with TRBD2. V shed 5 bases and J 7 bases; nucleotides not matched to a gene: 10. CDR1 and CDR2 from the germline V gene are SGHDT and YYEEEE. The CDR3 runs 15 residues.

V is TRBV5-4 and J is TRBJ2-5; 7 positions agree with TRBD2. This CDR3 has 14 residues. Germline V CDR1 and CDR2: SGHNT, YYREEE (reference sequence). V gave up 3 bases and J gave up 5 bases; unmatched junction bases: 7. The CDR3 sequence: CASSSRDGGETQYF. CDR3 nucleotides: TGTGCCAGCAGCTCCCGCGACGGGGGGGAGACCCAGTACTTC. The full variable domain, its missing parts supplied by reference TRBV5-4 and TRBJ2-5, is ETGVTQSPTHLIKTRGQQVTLRCSSQSGHNTVSWYQQALGQGPQFIFQYYREEENGRGNFPPRFSGLQFPNYSSELNVNALELDDSALYLCASSSRDGGETQYFGPGTRLLVL.

This clone has more than one count but fewer than ten. The V call is TRBV5-1, the J call TRBJ1-1, with D perhaps TRBD1 (6 bases). The CDR3 consists of 15 residues. Germline values: CDR1 SGHRS, CDR2 YFSETQ. V was pared by 7 bases and J by 3 bases, with 19 bases between. For the CDR3, the DNA is TGCGCCAGCCATCCGGAGGGGGGGGCGGACACTGAAGCTTTCTTT. This encodes CASHPEGGADTEAFF.

This clone was detected only once. This chain connects TRBV28 to TRBJ1-4, with D perhaps matching TRBD1 (6 bases). CDR1 and CDR2 (germline): MDHEN, SYDVKM. The CDR3 totals 15 residues. Trimming took 1 base from V and 8 from J, leaving 14 bases between them. The CDR3 here is CASSLSGAGGEKLFF. The CDR3 DNA sequence: TGTGCCAGCAGTTTATCCGGCGCGGGGGGCGAAAAACTGTTTTTT. The full variable domain, completed using reference TRBV28 and TRBJ1-4, is DVKVTQSSRYLVKRTGEKVFLECVQDMDHENMFWYRQDPGLGLRLIYFSYDVKMKEKGDIPEGYSVSREKKERFSLILESASTNQTSMYLCASSLSGAGGEKLFFGSGTQLSVL.

This clone rates as medium-sized (0.01 to 0.1%). This chain joins TRBV25-1 and TRBJ2-7, with 11 bases lining up with TRBD2. The CDR3 contains 15 residues. Trimming cost V 2 bases and J 7 bases; bases outside gene matches: 7. Germline-derived CDR1 and CDR2 are MGHDK and SYGVNS. The CDR3 region is CASSEETSGNREQYF. The CDR3 DNA follows: TGTGCCAGCAGTGAAGAGACTAGCGGGAATCGGGAGCAGTACTTC.

CDR3 in amino acids: CASSQSGQVNSNQPQHF. The CDR3 region has the DNA TGCGCCAGCAGTCAATCGGGACAGGTCAATAGCAATCAGCCCCAGCATTTT. J is TRBJ1-5 and V is TRBV23-1; 8 bases are shared with TRBD1. TRBV23-1 is treated as an ORF (open reading frame) with a function not yet certain. This CDR3 has 17 amino acids. J was trimmed by 0 bases and V by 0 bases; bases with no gene match: 4.

The chain links TRBV7-9 to TRBJ2-7; 8 nucleotides match TRBD1. Germline V lookup: CDR1 SEHNR, CDR2 FQNEAQ (reference sequence). The CDR3 contains 16 residues. V lost 2 bases, J lost 0 bases, and 6 bases stayed unmatched. The CDR3 loop is CASSLSGGAGSYEQYF. The CDR3 DNA follows: TGTGCCAGCAGCTTATCAGGGGGCGCGGGCTCCTACGAGCAGTACTTC.

The gene calls are TRBV10-2 and TRBJ1-1, with 10 positions matching TRBD1. CDR1 WSHSY and CDR2 SAAADI come from the germline V gene. The CDR3 sequence is 16 residues long. V dropped 6 bases and J dropped 2; count of bases not matched to a gene: 9. The CDR3 spells CASRAGTGVSNTEAFF. Here the CDR3 DNA reads TGCGCCAGCAGGGCCGGGACAGGGGTCTCTAACACTGAAGCTTTCTTT.

The chain employs TRBV11-2 and TRBJ1-1, with 8 bases fitting TRBD1. The CDR3 extends over 16 amino acids. Per the germline V gene, CDR1 is SGHAT and CDR2 is FQNNGV. The junction had 14 bases not matched to a gene; V was cut back by 11 bases and J by 0 bases. The CDR3 sequence is CAGPRGHLFMNTEAFF. The CDR3 nucleotides are TGTGCCGGCCCCAGGGGGCACCTCTTCATGAACACTGAAGCTTTCTTT. The full variable domain, in which reference TRBV11-2 and TRBJ1-1 provide the parts outside the CDR3, is EAGVAQSPRYKIIEKRQSVAFWCNPISGHATLYWYQQILGQGPKLLIQFQNNGVVDDSQLPKDRFSAERLKGVDSTLKIQPAKLEDSAVYLCAGPRGHLFMNTEAFFGQGTRLTVV.

The chain links TRBV7-9 to TRBJ2-7, with a possible D match to TRBD2 (5 bases). This CDR3 is built from 11 residues. Germline values: CDR1 SEHNR, CDR2 FQNEAQ (reference sequence). The germline V and J ends were trimmed by 4 bases and 7 bases, with 8 bases remaining between them. CDR3 protein: CASSSTREQYF. CDR3 DNA: TGTGCCAGCAGCTCCACTAGGGAGCAGTACTTC. The variable domain in full, completed from reference TRBV7-9 and TRBJ2-7, reads DTGVSQNPRHKITKRGQNVTFRCDPISEHNRLYWYRQTLGQGPEFLTYFQNEAQLEKSRLLSDRFSAERPKGSFSTLEIQRTEQGDSAMYLCASSSTREQYFGPGTRLTVT.

The chain carries TRBV9 and TRBJ2-2; 12 bases map to TRBD2. This CDR3 region has 18 residues. Trimming took 3 bases from V and 3 from J; bases not matched to a gene: 9. Germline V lookup: CDR1 SGDLS, CDR2 YYNGEE. The CDR3 protein is CASSDRYGLAGHTGELFF. CDR3 in DNA: TGTGCCAGCAGCGACCGTTACGGACTAGCGGGACACACCGGGGAGCTGTTTTTT.

The V and J genes are TRBV29-1 and TRBJ2-5; TRBD1 is a possible D gene (5 bases). This CDR3 spans 13 amino acids. Germline V gene data show CDR1 as SQVTM and CDR2 as ANQGSEA. V lost 3 bases and J lost 2, with 10 bases in between. Written as DNA, the CDR3 is TGCAGCGTTGACCTGACAGAACAAGAGACCCAGTACTTC. Translating it yields CSVDLTEQETQYF.

The chain couples TRBV23-1 to TRBJ1-2, with 9 bases that match TRBD1. TRBV23-1 is an ORF, with its function uncertain. The CDR3 consists of 18 residues. J was trimmed by 4 bases and V by 0 bases; bases with no gene match: 12. The CDR3 DNA is TGCGCCAGCAGTCAATCGGACTTACAGGGGACAGGGCTCTATGGCTACACCTTC. Amino acids: CASSQSDLQGTGLYGYTF.